Sequencing of this T cell receptor beta chain was carried out in a study of blood T cells in healthy people across ages. This clonotype appeared a single time. There were at least 6 micrograms of total RNA extracted from every sample. Germline-derived CDR1 and CDR2 are MNHEY and SVGAGI. Trimming removed 8 bases from V and 2 bases from J; junction bases left unmatched: 4. The CDR3 loop spans 13 amino acids. A second about 6 to 11 cycle PCR used barcoded and J-beta primers. In TCRdb, the 5' RACE reads were re-called with MiXCR into one record per CDR3 protein. Counted here are more than 750,000 distinct CDR3 sequences, 25% to 30% occurring once; the ten biggest clones make up more than 8.5%. This same sample was also part of a study on T cells of mothers and their children. That work contributes: The sample comes from roughly 9 healthy Caucasian donors: mothers and children.

The sample comprised blood. The receptor comes from a woman aged 40 to 50 in good health. The rearrangement links TRBV6-5 to TRBJ2-7; 9 nucleotides line up with TRBD2. CDR3 bases: TGTGCCAGCGCGATAGCGGGAGCCTACGAGCAGTACTTC. It translates to CASAIAGAYEQYF.